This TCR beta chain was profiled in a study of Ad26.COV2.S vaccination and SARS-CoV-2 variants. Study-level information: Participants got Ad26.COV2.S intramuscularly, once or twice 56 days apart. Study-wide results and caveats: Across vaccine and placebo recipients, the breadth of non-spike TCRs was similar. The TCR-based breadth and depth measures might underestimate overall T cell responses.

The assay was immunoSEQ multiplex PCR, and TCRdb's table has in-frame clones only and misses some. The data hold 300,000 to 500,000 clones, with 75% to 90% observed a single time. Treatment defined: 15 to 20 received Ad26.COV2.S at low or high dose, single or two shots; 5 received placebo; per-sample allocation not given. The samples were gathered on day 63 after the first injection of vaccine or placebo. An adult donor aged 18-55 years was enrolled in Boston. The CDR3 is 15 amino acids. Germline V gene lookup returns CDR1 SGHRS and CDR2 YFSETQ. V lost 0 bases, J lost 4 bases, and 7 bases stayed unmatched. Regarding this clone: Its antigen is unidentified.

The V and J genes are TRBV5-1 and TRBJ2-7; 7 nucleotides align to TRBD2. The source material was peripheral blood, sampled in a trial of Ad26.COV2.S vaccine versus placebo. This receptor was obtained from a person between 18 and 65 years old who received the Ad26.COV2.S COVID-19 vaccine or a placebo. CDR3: CASSLVSGANYEQYF. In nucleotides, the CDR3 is TGCGCCAGCAGCTTGGTGAGCGGGGCGAATTACGAGCAGTACTTC.